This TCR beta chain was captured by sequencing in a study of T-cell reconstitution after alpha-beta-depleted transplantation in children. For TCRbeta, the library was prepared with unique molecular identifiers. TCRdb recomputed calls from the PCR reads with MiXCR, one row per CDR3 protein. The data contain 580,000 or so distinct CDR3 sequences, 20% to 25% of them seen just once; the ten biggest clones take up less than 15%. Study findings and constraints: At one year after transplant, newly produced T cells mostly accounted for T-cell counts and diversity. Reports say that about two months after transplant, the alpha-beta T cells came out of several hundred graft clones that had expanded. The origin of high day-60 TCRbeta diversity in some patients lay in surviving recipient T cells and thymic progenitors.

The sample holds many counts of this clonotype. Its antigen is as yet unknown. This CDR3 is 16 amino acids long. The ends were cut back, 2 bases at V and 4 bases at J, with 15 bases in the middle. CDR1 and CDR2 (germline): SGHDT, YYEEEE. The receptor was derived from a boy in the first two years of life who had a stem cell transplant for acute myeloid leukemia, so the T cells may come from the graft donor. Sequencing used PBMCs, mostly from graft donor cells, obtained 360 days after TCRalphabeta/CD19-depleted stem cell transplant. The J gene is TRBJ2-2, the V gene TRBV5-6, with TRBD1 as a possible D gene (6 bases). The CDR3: CASSFNAGASTGELFF. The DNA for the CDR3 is TGTGCCAGCAGCTTTAATGCAGGGGCGAGCACCGGGGAGCTGTTTTTT.